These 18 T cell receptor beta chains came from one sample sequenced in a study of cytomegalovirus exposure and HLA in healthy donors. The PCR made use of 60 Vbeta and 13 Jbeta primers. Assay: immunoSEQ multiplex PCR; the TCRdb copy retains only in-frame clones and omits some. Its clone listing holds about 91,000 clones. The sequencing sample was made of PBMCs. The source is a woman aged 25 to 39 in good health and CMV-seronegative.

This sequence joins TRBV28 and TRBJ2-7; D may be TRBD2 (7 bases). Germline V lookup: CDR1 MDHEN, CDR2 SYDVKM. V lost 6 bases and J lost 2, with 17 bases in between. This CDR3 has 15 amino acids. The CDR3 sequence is CASSRGGGSAYEQYF. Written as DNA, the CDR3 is TGTGCCAGCAGCCGTGGGGGCGGGAGCGCCTACGAGCAGTACTTC.

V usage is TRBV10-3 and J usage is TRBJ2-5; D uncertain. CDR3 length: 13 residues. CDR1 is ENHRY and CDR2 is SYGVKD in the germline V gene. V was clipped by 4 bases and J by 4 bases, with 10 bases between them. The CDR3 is CAISVQTGETQYF. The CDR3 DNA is TGTGCCATCAGTGTCCAAACCGGAGAGACCCAGTACTTC.

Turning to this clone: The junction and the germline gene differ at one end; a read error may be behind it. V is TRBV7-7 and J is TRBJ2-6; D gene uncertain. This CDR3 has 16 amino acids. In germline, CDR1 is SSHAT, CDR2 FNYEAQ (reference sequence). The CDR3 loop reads CASSPGGHSGANVLTF. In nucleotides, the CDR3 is TGTGCTAGCAGCCCCGGCGGCCACTCTGGGGCCAACGTCCTGACTTTC.

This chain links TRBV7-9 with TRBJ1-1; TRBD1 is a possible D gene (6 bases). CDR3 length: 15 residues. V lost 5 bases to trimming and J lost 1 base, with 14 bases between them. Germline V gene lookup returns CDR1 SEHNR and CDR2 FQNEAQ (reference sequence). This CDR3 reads CASSPRGQRNTEAFF. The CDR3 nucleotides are TGTGCCAGCAGCCCCCGCGGACAGAGGAACACTGAAGCTTTCTTT. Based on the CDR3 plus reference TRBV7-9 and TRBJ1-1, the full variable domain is DTGVSQNPRHKITKRGQNVTFRCDPISEHNRLYWYRQTLGQGPEFLTYFQNEAQLEKSRLLSDRFSAERPKGSFSTLEIQRTEQGDSAMYLCASSPRGQRNTEAFFGQGTRLTVV.

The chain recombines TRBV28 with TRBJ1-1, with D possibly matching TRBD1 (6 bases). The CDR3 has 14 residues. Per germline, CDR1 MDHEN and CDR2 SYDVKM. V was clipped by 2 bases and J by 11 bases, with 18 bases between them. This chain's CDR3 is CASSLPREGQGAFF. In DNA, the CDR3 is TGTGCCAGCAGTTTACCTCGCGAGGGGCAGGGGGCTTTCTTT.

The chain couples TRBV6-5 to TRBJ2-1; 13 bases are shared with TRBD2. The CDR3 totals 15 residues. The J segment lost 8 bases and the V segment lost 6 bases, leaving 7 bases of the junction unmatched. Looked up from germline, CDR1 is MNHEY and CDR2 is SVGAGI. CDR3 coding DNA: TGTGCCAGCAGGCTACTAGCGGGAGGGCCCCATGAGCAGTTCTTC. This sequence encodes CASRLLAGGPHEQFF.

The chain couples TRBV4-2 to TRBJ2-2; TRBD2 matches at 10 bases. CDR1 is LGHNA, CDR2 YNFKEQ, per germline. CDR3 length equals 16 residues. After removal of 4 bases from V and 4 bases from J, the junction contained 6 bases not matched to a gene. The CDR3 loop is CASSRGLADSTGELFF. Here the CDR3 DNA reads TGTGCCAGCAGCCGTGGACTAGCGGACTCCACCGGGGAGCTGTTTTTT.

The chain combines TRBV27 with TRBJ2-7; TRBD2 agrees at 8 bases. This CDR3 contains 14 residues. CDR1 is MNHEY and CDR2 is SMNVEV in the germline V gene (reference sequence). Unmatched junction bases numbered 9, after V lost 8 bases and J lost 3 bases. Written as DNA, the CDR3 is TGTGCCAGCTCTCCGGGACTAGGCATCTACGAGCAGTACTTC. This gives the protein CASSPGLGIYEQYF.

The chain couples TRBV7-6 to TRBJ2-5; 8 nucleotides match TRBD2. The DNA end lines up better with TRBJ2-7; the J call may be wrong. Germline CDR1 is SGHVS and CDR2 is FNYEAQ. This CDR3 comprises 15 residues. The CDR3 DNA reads TGTGCCAGCAGCTTATTGGCAAGCGGGAGTGACGAGCAGTACTTC. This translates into CASSLLASGSDEQYF.

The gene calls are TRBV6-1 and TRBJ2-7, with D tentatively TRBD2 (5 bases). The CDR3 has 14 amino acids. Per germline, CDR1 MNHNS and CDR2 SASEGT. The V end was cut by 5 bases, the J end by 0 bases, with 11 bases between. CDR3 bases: TGTGCCAGCAGTCCCTACGGGAACTCCTACGAGCAGTACTTC. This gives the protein CASSPYGNSYEQYF.

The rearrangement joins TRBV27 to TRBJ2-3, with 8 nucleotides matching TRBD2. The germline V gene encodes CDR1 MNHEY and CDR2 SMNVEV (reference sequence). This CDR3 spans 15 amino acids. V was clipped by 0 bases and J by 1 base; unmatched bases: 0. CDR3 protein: CASSLSTSGTDTQYF. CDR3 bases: TGTGCCAGCAGTTTATCGACTAGCGGCACAGATACGCAGTATTTT.

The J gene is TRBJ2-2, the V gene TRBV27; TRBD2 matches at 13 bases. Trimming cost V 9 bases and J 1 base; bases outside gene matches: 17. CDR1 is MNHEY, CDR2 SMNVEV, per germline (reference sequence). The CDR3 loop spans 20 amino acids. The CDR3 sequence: CASFSQVGLAGYLNTGELFF. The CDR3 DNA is TGTGCCAGTTTTTCTCAAGTGGGACTAGCGGGGTACTTGAACACCGGGGAGCTGTTTTTT.

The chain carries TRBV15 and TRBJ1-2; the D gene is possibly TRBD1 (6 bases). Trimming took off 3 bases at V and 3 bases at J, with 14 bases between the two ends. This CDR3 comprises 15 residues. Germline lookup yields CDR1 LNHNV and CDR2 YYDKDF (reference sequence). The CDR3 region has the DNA TGTGCCACCAGCAGGAACAGGGATTCTTACTATGGCTACACCTTC. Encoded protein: CATSRNRDSYYGYTF. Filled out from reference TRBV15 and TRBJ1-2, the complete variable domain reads DAMVIQNPRYQVTQFGKPVTLSCSQTLNHNVMYWYQQKSSQAPKLLFHYYDKDFNNEADTPDNFQSRRPNTSFCFLDIRSPGLGDTAMYLCATSRNRDSYYGYTFGSGTRLTVV.

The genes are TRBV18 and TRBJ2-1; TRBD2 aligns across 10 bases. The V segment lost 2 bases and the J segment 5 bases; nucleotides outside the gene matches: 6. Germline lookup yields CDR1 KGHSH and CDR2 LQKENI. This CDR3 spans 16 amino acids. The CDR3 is CASSPYPSGGHNEQFF. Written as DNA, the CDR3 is TGTGCCAGCTCACCATATCCTAGCGGGGGCCACAATGAGCAGTTCTTC.

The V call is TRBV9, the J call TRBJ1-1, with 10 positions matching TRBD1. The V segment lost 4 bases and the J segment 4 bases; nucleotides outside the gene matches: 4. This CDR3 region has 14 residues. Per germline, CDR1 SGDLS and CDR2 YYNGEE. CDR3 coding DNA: TGTGCCAGCAGCCCCCGGACAGGGGGCACTGAAGCTTTCTTT. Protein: CASSPRTGGTEAFF.

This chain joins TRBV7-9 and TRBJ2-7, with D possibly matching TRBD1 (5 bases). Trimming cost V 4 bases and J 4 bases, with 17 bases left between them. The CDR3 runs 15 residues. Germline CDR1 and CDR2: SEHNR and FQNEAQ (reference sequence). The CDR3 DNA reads TGTGCCAGCAGCTCCAAGGGGCAGGGTGGGTACGAGCAGTACTTC. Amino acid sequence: CASSSKGQGGYEQYF.

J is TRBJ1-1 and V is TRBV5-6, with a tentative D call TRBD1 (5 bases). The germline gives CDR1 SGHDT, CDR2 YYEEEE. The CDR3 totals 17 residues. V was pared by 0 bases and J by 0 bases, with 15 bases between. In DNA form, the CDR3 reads TGTGCCAGCAGCTTGGCAACGTCGGGGGTAATGAACACTGAAGCTTTCTTT. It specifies CASSLATSGVMNTEAFF.

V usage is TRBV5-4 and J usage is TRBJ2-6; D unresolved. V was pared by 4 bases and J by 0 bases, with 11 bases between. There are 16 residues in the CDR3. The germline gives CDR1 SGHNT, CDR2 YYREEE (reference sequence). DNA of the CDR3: TGTGCCAGCAGCCCGACTTCGGCCTCTGGGGCCAACGTCCTGACTTTC. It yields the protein CASSPTSASGANVLTF.